What follows are 13 T cell receptor beta chains derived from one specimen sequenced in a study of T cell clusters in autoimmune cytopenias. One tube held mixed TRB-A and TRB-B primer pools for touch-down PCR. Following a re-call of the multiplex PCR reads, TCRdb has one entry per CDR3 protein and lacks DNA. Recorded for this sample: fewer than 6,500 distinct CDR3 sequences. Each sample's input was 250 ng genomic DNA, 38,000 or so genome equivalents. Sequenced sample: peripheral blood. Receptors originate from a human donor with an autoimmune cytopenia or autoimmune hepatitis (not recorded which).

The chain carries TRBV28 and TRBJ1-2; checking the TCRdb D call of TRBD1 is not possible without DNA. The V gene's germline CDR1 is MDHEN and CDR2 SYDVKM. This CDR3 contains 13 residues. The CDR3 here is CASSRPGAYGYTF.

This clonotype counts as medium-sized by frequency. The CDR3 sequence: CASSREGPQHF. This sequence joins TRBV12-3 or TRBV12-4 and TRBJ1-5. The CDR3 loop spans 11 amino acids.

This sequence joins TRBV7-9 and TRBJ2-7; no DNA is available, so the TRBD1 call from TCRdb remains unchecked. This CDR3 has 15 amino acids. The germline CDR1 and CDR2 sequences are SEHNR and FQNEAQ (reference sequence). CDR3 in amino acids: CASSSTARLNYEQYF.

The rearrangement joins TRBV27 to TRBJ1-1; the TCRdb call, TRBD1, lacks DNA for checking. The CDR3 totals 13 residues. Germline CDR1 is MNHEY and CDR2 is SMNVEV (reference sequence). CDR3 loop: CASSRTGTFEAFF.

Measured by frequency, this clonotype is medium-sized (0.01 to 0.1%). The chain is built from TRBV6-5 and TRBJ2-6; TCRdb's D gene call, TRBD1, goes unchecked for lack of DNA. CDR3 size: 17 residues. Germline values: CDR1 MNHEY, CDR2 SVGAGI. CDR3: CASSRDRGLAGANVLTF.

This clonotype is deemed medium-sized (0.01 to 0.1%) by its frequency. The chain links TRBV6-5 to TRBJ1-4; TCRdb proposes TRBD1, but this gene call is untestable without DNA. The germline CDR1 and CDR2 sequences are MNHEY and SVGAGI. The CDR3 runs 13 residues. The CDR3 is CAAGAPSNEKLFF.

This clonotype is identified as medium-sized from frequency. CDR3 region: CASHSPTYNEQFF. The rearrangement uses TRBV30 and TRBJ2-1; without DNA, the TCRdb call of TRBD2 cannot be checked. The CDR3 runs to 13 residues. Germline CDR1 GTSNPN, CDR2 SVGIG (reference sequence).

This clonotype is classed as medium-sized by frequency. The genes are TRBV6-5 and TRBJ2-7; TCRdb returns TRBD2, unconfirmable since there is no DNA. The germline CDR1 and CDR2 sequences are MNHEY and SVGAGI. This CDR3 region has 17 residues. CDR3 residues: CASSYSVLAASSYEQYF.

CDR3 amino acids: CASSRSGRWYNEQFF. The rearrangement uses TRBV12-3 or TRBV12-4 and TRBJ2-1; TCRdb gives TRBD2 as the D gene, but with no DNA this cannot be confirmed. This CDR3 comprises 15 residues.

V usage is TRBV10-3 and J usage is TRBJ1-4; the TCRdb call, TRBD1, lacks DNA for checking. The CDR3 is 15 residues long. CDR1 ENHRY and CDR2 SYGVKD come from the germline V gene. CDR3 sequence reads: CAISEWDREREKLFF.

This rearrangement joins TRBV24-1 to TRBJ1-4; without DNA, the TCRdb call of TRBD1 cannot be checked. Per the germline V gene, CDR1 is KGHDR and CDR2 is SFDVKD. This CDR3 has 15 residues. CDR3: CATSDGQALGEKLFF.

This clonotype is deemed medium-sized (0.01 to 0.1%) by its frequency. This sequence joins TRBV5-6 and TRBJ2-1; TCRdb designates TRBD1, a call that cannot be tested without DNA. CDR1 and CDR2 from the germline V gene are SGHDT and YYEEEE. This CDR3 is built from 14 residues. CDR3 sequence: CASTGRSSYNEQFF.

The CDR3: CSDKGQGAGETQYF. The rearrangement links TRBV29-1 to TRBJ2-5; TCRdb returns TRBD1, unconfirmable since there is no DNA. Germline CDR1 reads SQVTM; CDR2 reads ANQGSEA. The length of the CDR3 is 14 residues.